This T cell receptor (beta chain) was captured in a study of B cell selection in AIRE deficiency. This clone appeared a single time. Its antigen is undetermined. In the authors' workflow: Pooled conventional T cells gave approximately 1x10^5 patient and around 1.5x10^5 donor TCRbeta sequences. The table came from immunoSEQ multiplex PCR; TCRdb's copy has only in-frame clones and leaves some out. Clonal size and the V and J genes are those of that table, whereas D and trimming came from the DNA. The sample lists fewer than 30,000 clones, approximately 96% occurring once. The CDR3 sequence is 15 residues long. With V trimmed by 6 bases and J by 5 bases, 6 bases remained unmatched. The germline gives CDR1 ENHRY, CDR2 SYGVKD. Findings of the study overall: In TCRBV usage, CDR3 length and diversity, patient Tconv and Treg cells matched healthy donors.

Conventional CD4 T cells were sorted as CD4+CD127+ cells. Control samples were from healthy, unrelated donors. The clonotype was recovered from a human donor in good health. Material: CD4+CD127+ conventional T cells sorted from PBMCs. The chain uses TRBV10-3 and TRBJ2-1; 11 nucleotides align to TRBD2. The CDR3 loop reads CAIRQGTSGHNEQFF. The CDR3 DNA follows: TGTGCCATCAGGCAGGGGACTAGCGGACACAATGAGCAGTTCTTC.